In its sample, the clone carrying this TCR beta chain was seen many times. The antigen remains undetermined. Ophthalmopathy cases scored 3 or more on the Clinical Activity Score and 4 or more on NOSPECS grade, with duration below 3 months. PBMCs were derived from around 10 ml fresh peripheral blood. Trimming removed 2 bases at V and 3 bases at J, with 11 bases between. The CDR3 sequence is 14 residues long. TCR beta CDR3 sequences were amplified from RNA transcripts. HTBI primers were employed in a first-round RT-PCR of the TCR CDR3. MiXCR was run by TCRdb on the multiplex PCR reads, yielding one entry per CDR3 protein. Of 350,000 or so distinct CDR3 sequences listed, less than 20% are singletons. The data were obtained in a study of T cells in Graves' hyperthyroidism and ophthalmopathy. Turning to the study itself: Peripheral blood was obtained at initial diagnosis, preceding any treatment. Findings and limits, study-wide: In the blood, most expanded thyroid clonotypes above 0.001 appeared as well.

This clonotype originated in a woman aged 40 to 50 with Graves' ophthalmopathy. V gene TRBV12-3 or TRBV12-4 combines with J gene TRBJ2-7, with D possibly called TRBD1 or TRBD2 (6 bases each). Sequencing was performed on blood. CDR3 in DNA: TGTGCCAGCAGTTTAAGGGGGGCCCACTACGAGCAGTACTTC. This sequence encodes CASSLRGAHYEQYF.